This TCR beta chain was captured by sequencing in a study of blood T cell repertoires in COVID-19. At the level of the study: PBMCs, B-cell-depleted T cells, or T cells were the source of the cDNA or gDNA that made up the material.

The CDR3 is 13 residues long. CDR1 is LNHDA, CDR2 SQIVND, per germline (reference sequence). V shed 3 bases and J shed 2 bases, with 8 bases lying between them. Per the study methods: For nucleated cells, counts were estimated from reference gene primer amplification. The data were produced by immunoSEQ multiplex PCR, yet TCRdb's version contains in-frame clones alone and is incomplete. The V and J calls and the clone size are those of that table, but D and trimming were determined from the DNA. The data hold 55,000 to 70,000 clones, with 70% to 90% observed a single time. The receptor comes from a woman in her seventies with active COVID-19. The gene calls are TRBV19 and TRBJ2-7; D is undetermined. The specimen was peripheral blood. DNA for the CDR3: TGTGCCAGTAGTATTACTGGGCCCTACGAGCAGTACTTC. It is translated as CASSITGPYEQYF. The entire variable domain, with the rest obtained from reference TRBV19 and TRBJ2-7, is as follows: DGGITQSPKYLFRKEGQNVTLSCEQNLNHDAMYWYRQDPGQGLRLIYYSQIVNDFQKGDIAEGYSVSREKKESFPLTVTSAQKNPTAFYLCASSITGPYEQYFGPGTRLTVT.